The sequence of this T cell receptor (beta chain) was determined in a study of T cell responses to AZD1222 COVID-19 vaccine. The assay was immunoSEQ multiplex PCR, and TCRdb's table has in-frame clones only and misses some. The table includes about 180,000 clones, approximately 91% detected once. This CDR3 region has 16 residues. J lost 0 bases, V lost 4 bases, and 3 bases had no gene match. Germline V gene lookup returns CDR1 LNHDA and CDR2 SQIVND (reference sequence). This sequence joins TRBV19 and TRBJ2-6, with 7 nucleotides matching TRBD1. This TCR was sampled from an adult who received the AZD1222 COVID-19 vaccine. This sample comprised peripheral blood, obtained 28 days after the second AZD1222 dose. This chain's CDR3 is CASSRTGNSGANVLTF. Here the CDR3 DNA reads TGTGCCAGTAGTAGGACAGGAAACTCTGGGGCCAACGTCCTGACTTTC.